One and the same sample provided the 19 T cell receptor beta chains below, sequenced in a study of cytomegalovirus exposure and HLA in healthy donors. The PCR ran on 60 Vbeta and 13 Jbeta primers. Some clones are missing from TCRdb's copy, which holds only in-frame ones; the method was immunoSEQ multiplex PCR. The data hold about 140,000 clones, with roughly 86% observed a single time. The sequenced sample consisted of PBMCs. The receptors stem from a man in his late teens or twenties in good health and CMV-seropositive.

Written as DNA, the CDR3 is TGCGCCAGCAGCCCGCTTCAGGGAGGGAATTACAATGAGCAGTTCTTC. It translates to CASSPLQGGNYNEQFF. J is TRBJ2-1 and V is TRBV4-1; TRBD2 matches 7 bases. This CDR3 has 16 residues. V was pared by 4 bases and J by 4 bases, with 10 bases of the junction left unmatched. The germline V gene has CDR1 MGHRA and CDR2 YSYEKL.

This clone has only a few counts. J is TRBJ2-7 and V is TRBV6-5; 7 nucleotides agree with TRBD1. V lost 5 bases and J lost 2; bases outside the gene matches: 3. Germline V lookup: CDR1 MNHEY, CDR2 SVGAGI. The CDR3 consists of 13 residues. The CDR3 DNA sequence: TGTGCCAGCAGTCCGACAGGGACCTACGAGCAGTACTTC. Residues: CASSPTGTYEQYF.

The CDR3 loop reads CASSKSGTGNNYGYTF. CDR3 coding DNA: TGCGCCAGCAGCAAATCCGGGACAGGGAATAACTATGGCTACACCTTC. The genes are TRBV5-1 and TRBJ1-2; 9 bases match TRBD1. V gave up 4 bases and J gave up 1 base; unmatched junction bases: 8. Germline V gives CDR1 SGHRS, CDR2 YFSETQ. The CDR3 spans 16 residues.

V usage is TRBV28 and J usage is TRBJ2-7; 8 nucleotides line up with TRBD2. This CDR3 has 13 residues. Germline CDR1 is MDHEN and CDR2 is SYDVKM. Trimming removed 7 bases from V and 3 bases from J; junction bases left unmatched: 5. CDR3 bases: TGTGCCAGCAAGCGGGGGTTGAGCTACGAGCAGTACTTC. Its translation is CASKRGLSYEQYF. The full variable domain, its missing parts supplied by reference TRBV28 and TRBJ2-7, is DVKVTQSSRYLVKRTGEKVFLECVQDMDHENMFWYRQDPGLGLRLIYFSYDVKMKEKGDIPEGYSVSREKKERFSLILESASTNQTSMYLCASKRGLSYEQYFGPGTRLTVT.

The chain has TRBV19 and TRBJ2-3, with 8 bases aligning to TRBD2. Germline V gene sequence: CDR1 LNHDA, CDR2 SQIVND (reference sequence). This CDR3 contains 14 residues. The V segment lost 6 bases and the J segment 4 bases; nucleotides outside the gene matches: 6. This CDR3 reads CASSGRGGPDTQYF. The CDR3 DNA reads TGTGCCAGTAGCGGTCGGGGGGGGCCAGATACGCAGTATTTT.

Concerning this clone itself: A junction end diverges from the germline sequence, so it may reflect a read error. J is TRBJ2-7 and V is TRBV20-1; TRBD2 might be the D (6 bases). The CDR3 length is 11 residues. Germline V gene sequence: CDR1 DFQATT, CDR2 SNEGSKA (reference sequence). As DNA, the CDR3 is TGTTCCTTCGGGAGCGGATACGAGCAGTACTTC. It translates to CSFGSGYEQYF.

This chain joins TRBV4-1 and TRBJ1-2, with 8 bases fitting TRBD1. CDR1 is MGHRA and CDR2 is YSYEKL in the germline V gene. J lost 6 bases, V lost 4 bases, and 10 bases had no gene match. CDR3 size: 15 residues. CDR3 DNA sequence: TGCGCCAGCAGCCTTCGGCAGGGGGCAGAAGATGGCTACACCTTC. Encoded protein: CASSLRQGAEDGYTF.

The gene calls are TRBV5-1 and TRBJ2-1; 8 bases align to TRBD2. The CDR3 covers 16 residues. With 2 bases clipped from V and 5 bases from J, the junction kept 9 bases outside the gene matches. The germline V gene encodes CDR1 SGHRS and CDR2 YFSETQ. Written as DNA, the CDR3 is TGCGCCAGCAGCTTAGCGGGGGCCGACGACAACAATGAGCAGTTCTTC. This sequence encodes CASSLAGADDNNEQFF.

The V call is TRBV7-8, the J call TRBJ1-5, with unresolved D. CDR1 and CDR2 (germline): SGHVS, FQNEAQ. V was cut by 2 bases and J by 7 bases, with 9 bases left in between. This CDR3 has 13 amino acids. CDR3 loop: CASSLLGGQPQHF. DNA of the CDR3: TGTGCCAGCAGCTTATTGGGAGGACAGCCCCAGCATTTT.

The CDR3 region is CASSWTATGTEAFF. CDR3 nucleotides: TGTGCCAGCAGCTGGACAGCGACGGGCACTGAAGCTTTCTTT. The chain couples TRBV7-9 to TRBJ1-1, with D possibly TRBD1 on 6 matching bases. This CDR3 spans 14 amino acids. Germline V gene lookup returns CDR1 SEHNR and CDR2 FQNEAQ (reference sequence). Trimming pared 4 bases from V and 4 bases from J, leaving 13 bases between.

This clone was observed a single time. In nucleotides, the CDR3 is TGTGCCAGCAGCAGGGACAGGGGGGGAAACACCATATATTTT. It codes for CASSRDRGGNTIYF. J is TRBJ1-3 and V is TRBV7-9; TRBD1 matches at 11 bases. The CDR3 runs to 14 residues. CDR1 SEHNR and CDR2 FQNEAQ come from the germline V gene (reference sequence). V lost 5 bases to trimming and J lost 4 bases; unmatched junction nucleotides: 1.

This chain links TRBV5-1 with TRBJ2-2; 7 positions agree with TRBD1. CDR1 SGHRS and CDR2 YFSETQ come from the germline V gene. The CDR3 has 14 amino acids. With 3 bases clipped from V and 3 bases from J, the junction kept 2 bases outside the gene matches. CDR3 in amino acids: CASSWDSYTGELFF. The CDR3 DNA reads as TGCGCCAGCAGCTGGGACAGCTACACCGGGGAGCTGTTTTTT.

CDR3 sequence: CASSLDGRVGTEAFF. CDR3 coding DNA: TGTGCCAGCAGCTTAGATGGCAGGGTAGGGACTGAAGCTTTCTTT. The J gene is TRBJ1-1, the V gene TRBV7-9; TRBD1 might be the D (5 bases). Germline V CDR1 and CDR2: SEHNR, FQNEAQ (reference sequence). The V and J ends lost 1 base and 5 bases respectively, with 14 bases between them. The CDR3 consists of 15 residues.

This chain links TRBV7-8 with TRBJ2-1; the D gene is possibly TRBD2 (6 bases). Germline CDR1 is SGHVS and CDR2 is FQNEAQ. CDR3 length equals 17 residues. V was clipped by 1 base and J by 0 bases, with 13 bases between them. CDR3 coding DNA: TGTGCCAGCAGCTTAGGGGGCGGGGCGAGCTCCTACAATGAGCAGTTCTTC. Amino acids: CASSLGGGASSYNEQFF.

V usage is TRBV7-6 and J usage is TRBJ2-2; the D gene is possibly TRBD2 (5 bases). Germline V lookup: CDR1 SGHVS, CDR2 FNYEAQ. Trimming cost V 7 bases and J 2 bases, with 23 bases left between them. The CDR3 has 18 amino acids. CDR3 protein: CASTPALWPTGNTGELFF. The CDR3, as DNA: TGTGCCAGCACCCCCGCCTTATGGCCCACGGGAAACACCGGGGAGCTGTTTTTT.

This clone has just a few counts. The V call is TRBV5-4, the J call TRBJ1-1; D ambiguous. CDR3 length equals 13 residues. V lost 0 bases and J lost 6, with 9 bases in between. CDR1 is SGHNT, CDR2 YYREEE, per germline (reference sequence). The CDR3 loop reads CASSLGGVPEAFF. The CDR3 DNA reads TGTGCCAGCAGCTTGGGCGGGGTCCCTGAAGCTTTCTTT.

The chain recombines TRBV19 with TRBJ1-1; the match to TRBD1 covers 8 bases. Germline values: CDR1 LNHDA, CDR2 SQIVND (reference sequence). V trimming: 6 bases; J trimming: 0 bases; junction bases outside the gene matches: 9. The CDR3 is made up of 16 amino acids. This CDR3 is CASRTGTGYMNTEAFF. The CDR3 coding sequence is TGTGCCAGTAGGACCGGGACAGGCTACATGAACACTGAAGCTTTCTTT.

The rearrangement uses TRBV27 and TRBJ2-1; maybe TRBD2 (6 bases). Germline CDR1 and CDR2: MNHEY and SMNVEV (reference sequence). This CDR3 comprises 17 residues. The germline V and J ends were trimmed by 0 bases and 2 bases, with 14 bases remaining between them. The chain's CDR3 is CASSLSGSGAPYNEQFF. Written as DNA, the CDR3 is TGTGCCAGCAGTTTATCGGGTAGCGGAGCTCCCTACAATGAGCAGTTCTTC.

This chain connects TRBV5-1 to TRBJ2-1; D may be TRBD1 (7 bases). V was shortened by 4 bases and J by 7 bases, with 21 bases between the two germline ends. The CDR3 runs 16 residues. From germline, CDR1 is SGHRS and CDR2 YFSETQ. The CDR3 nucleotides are TGCGCCAGCAGCCCGCCGGGACAGTCTGGGGGGAATGAGCAGTTCTTC. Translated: CASSPPGQSGGNEQFF.